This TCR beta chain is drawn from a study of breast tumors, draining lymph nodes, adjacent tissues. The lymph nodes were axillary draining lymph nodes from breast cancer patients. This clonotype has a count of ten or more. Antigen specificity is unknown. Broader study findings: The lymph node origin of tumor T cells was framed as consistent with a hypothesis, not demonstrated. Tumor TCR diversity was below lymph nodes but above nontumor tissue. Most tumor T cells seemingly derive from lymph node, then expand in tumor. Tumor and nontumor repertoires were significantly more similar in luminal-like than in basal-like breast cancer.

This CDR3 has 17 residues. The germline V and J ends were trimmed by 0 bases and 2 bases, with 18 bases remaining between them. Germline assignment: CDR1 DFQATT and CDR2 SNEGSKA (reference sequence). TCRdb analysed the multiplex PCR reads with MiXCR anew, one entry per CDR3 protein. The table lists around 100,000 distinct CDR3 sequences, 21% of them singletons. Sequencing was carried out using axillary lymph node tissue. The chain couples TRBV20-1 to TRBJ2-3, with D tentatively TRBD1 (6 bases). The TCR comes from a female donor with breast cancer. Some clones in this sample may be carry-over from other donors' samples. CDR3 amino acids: CSARDGLAGAVTDTQYF. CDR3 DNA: TGCAGTGCTAGAGATGGTTTGGCAGGGGCCGTCACAGATACGCAGTATTTT.